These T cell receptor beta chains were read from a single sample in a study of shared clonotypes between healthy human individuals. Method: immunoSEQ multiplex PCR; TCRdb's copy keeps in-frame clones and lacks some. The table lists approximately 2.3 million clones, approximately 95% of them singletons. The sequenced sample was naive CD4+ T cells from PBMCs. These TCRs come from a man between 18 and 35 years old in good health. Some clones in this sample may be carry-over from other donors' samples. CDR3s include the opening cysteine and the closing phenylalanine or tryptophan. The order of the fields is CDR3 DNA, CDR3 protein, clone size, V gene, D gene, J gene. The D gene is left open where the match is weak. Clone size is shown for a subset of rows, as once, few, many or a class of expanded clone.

DNA: TGTGCCGTACGACAGGGAGGCAATCAGCCCCAGCATTTT; CDR3: CAVRQGGNQPQHF; size: .; V: TRBV28; D: TRBD1; J: TRBJ1-5
DNA: TGTGCCAGCAGAAACTCAGGGCAGAACACTGAAGCTTTCTTT; CDR3: CASRNSGQNTEAFF; size: .; V: TRBV6-6; D: .; J: TRBJ1-1
DNA: TGCGCCAGCAGCGCCATAGCTAGCGGGAGTTACGAGCAGTACTTC; CDR3: CASSAIASGSYEQYF; size: .; V: TRBV5-1; D: TRBD2; J: TRBJ2-7
DNA: TGTGCCAGTAGTAGCGTCCAAGACCCTCAAGAGACCCAGTACTTC; CDR3: CASSSVQDPQETQYF; size: .; V: TRBV19; D: .; J: TRBJ2-5
DNA: TGTGCCAGCAGCTACAGGGGGATGGAGCTGCGGGGCTACACCTTC; CDR3: CASSYRGMELRGYTF; size: .; V: TRBV6-5; D: TRBD1; J: TRBJ1-2
DNA: TGTGCCAGCAGCCCTTGGACCTCCTACGAGCAGTACTTC; CDR3: CASSPWTSYEQYF; size: .; V: TRBV16; D: .; J: TRBJ2-7
DNA: TGTGCCAGCAGTTTGGGACCGCCCTATAGCAATCAGCCCCAGCATTTT; CDR3: CASSLGPPYSNQPQHF; size: .; V: TRBV27; D: .; J: TRBJ1-5
DNA: TGTGCCATCAGCGGACTAGCGGGAGTAGGGGATACGCAGTATTTT; CDR3: CAISGLAGVGDTQYF; size: .; V: TRBV10-3; D: TRBD2; J: TRBJ2-3
DNA: TGTGCCAGCAGTCCCGGCGTGGCCTACAATGAGCAGTTCTTC; CDR3: CASSPGVAYNEQFF; size: .; V: TRBV7-2; D: .; J: TRBJ2-1
DNA: TGTGCCAGCAGACTTACAGGGGATTATGGCTACACCTTC; CDR3: CASRLTGDYGYTF; size: .; V: TRBV6-5; D: TRBD1; J: TRBJ1-2
DNA: TGTGCCAGCAGCTTAACGTCAACAATTGGAAACACCATATATTTT; CDR3: CASSLTSTIGNTIYF; size: .; V: TRBV7-3; D: .; J: TRBJ1-3
DNA: TGTGCCAGCAGCTTGAACCCAGGGGTCTACGAGCAGTACTTC; CDR3: CASSLNPGVYEQYF; size: .; V: TRBV5-5; D: .; J: TRBJ2-7
DNA: TGTGCCAGCTCCCCCACAGGGGGCGCCGAGGGAAACACCATATATTTT; CDR3: CASSPTGGAEGNTIYF; size: .; V: TRBV18; D: TRBD1; J: TRBJ1-3
DNA: TGTGCCAGCAGCTTTCAGCAGAACTACGAGCAGTACTTC; CDR3: CASSFQQNYEQYF; size: .; V: TRBV11-2; D: .; J: TRBJ2-7
DNA: TGTGCCAGCACCCGAGGGGCAGCTGACACTGAAGCTTTCTTT; CDR3: CASTRGAADTEAFF; size: .; V: TRBV5-5; D: .; J: TRBJ1-1
DNA: TGTGCCAGCAGCTTAAGACGGGGTTCTGGAAACACCATATATTTT; CDR3: CASSLRRGSGNTIYF; size: .; V: TRBV7-2; D: .; J: TRBJ1-3
DNA: TGTGCCAGCAGTGGACAGGGCGGGGCAGATACGCAGTATTTT; CDR3: CASSGQGGADTQYF; size: .; V: TRBV2; D: .; J: TRBJ2-3
DNA: TGTGCCAGCAGCCCGCGAACAGGGGCCTTCGACGAGCAGTACTTC; CDR3: CASSPRTGAFDEQYF; size: once; V: TRBV11-2; D: TRBD1; J: TRBJ2-7
DNA: TGTGCCGCGGCGGCTAGCGGTGGCACCACAGATACGCAGTATTTT; CDR3: CAAAASGGTTDTQYF; size: .; V: TRBV10-3; D: TRBD2; J: TRBJ2-3
DNA: TGTGCCAGCAGCCATTATCGGACCGTGGGAGAGCAGTACTTC; CDR3: CASSHYRTVGEQYF; size: .; V: TRBV11-2; D: .; J: TRBJ2-7
DNA: TGCGCCAGCAGCCAACCTAGGCTAGGACAGGGGAACTATGGCTACACCTTC; CDR3: CASSQPRLGQGNYGYTF; size: .; V: TRBV4-1; D: TRBD1; J: TRBJ1-2
DNA: TGCGCCAGCAGCTTGGGAGCAGGGCGGGAGACCCAGTACTTC; CDR3: CASSLGAGRETQYF; size: .; V: TRBV5-1; D: .; J: TRBJ2-5
DNA: TGTGCCACCGCGGGGGAGCCAGATACGCAGTATTTT; CDR3: CATAGEPDTQYF; size: .; V: TRBV11-2; D: TRBD2; J: TRBJ2-3
DNA: TGTGCCAGCAGCTTGTTGGCAGGGGCTTCCTACGAGCAGTACTTC; CDR3: CASSLLAGASYEQYF; size: .; V: TRBV5-5; D: .; J: TRBJ2-7
DNA: TGTGCCAGCAGTCTCCGACTAGCGGGAGGCGCAGATACGCAGTATTTT; CDR3: CASSLRLAGGADTQYF; size: .; V: TRBV27; D: TRBD2; J: TRBJ2-3
DNA: TGTGCCAGCAGGCTCCCAGCGGGAGATACGCAGTATTTT; CDR3: CASRLPAGDTQYF; size: .; V: TRBV2; D: .; J: TRBJ2-3
DNA: TGCGCCAGCAGTTCTAGCGGGAGGGGTAATGAGCAGTTCTTC; CDR3: CASSSSGRGNEQFF; size: once; V: TRBV10-1; D: TRBD2; J: TRBJ2-1
DNA: TGTGCCAGCAGCTGGGGACTAGCGGGAGACACCGGGGAGCTGTTTTTT; CDR3: CASSWGLAGDTGELFF; size: once; V: TRBV5-4; D: TRBD2; J: TRBJ2-2
DNA: TGCGCCAGCAGCTTGGTTCCAGGAGGAAACACCATATATTTT; CDR3: CASSLVPGGNTIYF; size: .; V: TRBV5-1; D: .; J: TRBJ1-3
DNA: TGTGCCAGCAGCGTCAGGGTTGAGACCCAGTACTTC; CDR3: CASSVRVETQYF; size: .; V: TRBV13; D: .; J: TRBJ2-5
DNA: TGTGCCAGCAGCCAAGTCCCGGGACTAGCGGGAGGGCGAGGGGATTACGAGCAGTACTTC; CDR3: CASSQVPGLAGGRGDYEQYF; size: .; V: TRBV4-2; D: TRBD2; J: TRBJ2-7
DNA: TGCAGCGTTGAATCGGTAGCGGGACCGACCTCCTACGAGCAGTACTTC; CDR3: CSVESVAGPTSYEQYF; size: few; V: TRBV29-1; D: TRBD2; J: TRBJ2-7
DNA: TGTGCCAGCAGTCCCCGGGTGAAGGTTAGGCAGCCCCAGCATTTT; CDR3: CASSPRVKVRQPQHF; size: .; V: TRBV28; D: .; J: TRBJ1-5
DNA: TGTGCCAGCAAGATTACTAGCGGGAGGGCCGATGAGCAGTTCTTC; CDR3: CASKITSGRADEQFF; size: .; V: TRBV6-6; D: TRBD2; J: TRBJ2-1
DNA: TGTGCCAGCGGCCGAGACAGGGCTGCTGGGGAGCAGTACTTC; CDR3: CASGRDRAAGEQYF; size: once; V: TRBV7-8; D: TRBD1; J: TRBJ2-7
DNA: TGTGCCAGCAGCTTATTTTCGCGGCAGAAAACAGATACGCAGTATTTT; CDR3: CASSLFSRQKTDTQYF; size: once; V: TRBV7-2; D: .; J: TRBJ2-3
DNA: TGTGCCAGCAGCGTAGGTGGCGGGAGGGCCTACAATGAGCAGTTCTTC; CDR3: CASSVGGGRAYNEQFF; size: .; V: TRBV9; D: TRBD2; J: TRBJ2-1
DNA: TGTGCCAGCAGCTTGTGGGGGAGTAGCACAGATACGCAGTATTTT; CDR3: CASSLWGSSTDTQYF; size: .; V: TRBV5-4; D: .; J: TRBJ2-3
DNA: TGTGCCTGGAGTGAGGACAGGGGATTTGGAAACACCATATATTTT; CDR3: CAWSEDRGFGNTIYF; size: .; V: TRBV30; D: TRBD1; J: TRBJ1-3
DNA: TGTGCCAGCAGTGTTGGACTAGCGGCGATAGCCAAAAACATTCAGTACTTC; CDR3: CASSVGLAAIAKNIQYF; size: .; V: TRBV6-1; D: TRBD2; J: TRBJ2-4
DNA: TGTGCCACCCGTTGGGCAGGGGGCGCTGGGGCCAACGTCCTGACTTTC; CDR3: CATRWAGGAGANVLTF; size: .; V: TRBV15; D: TRBD1; J: TRBJ2-6
DNA: TGCAGCGCGAACACGAGACCTACCGGGACAGGGGATTACGAGCAGTACTTC; CDR3: CSANTRPTGTGDYEQYF; size: .; V: TRBV29-1; D: TRBD1; J: TRBJ2-7
DNA: TGTGCCAGCAAGACTAGCGGGAGAAGTAATGAGCAGTTCTTC; CDR3: CASKTSGRSNEQFF; size: .; V: TRBV28; D: TRBD2; J: TRBJ2-1
DNA: TGCGCCAGCAGCTCAGGGTGGAACACTGAAGCTTTCTTT; CDR3: CASSSGWNTEAFF; size: few; V: TRBV5-1; D: .; J: TRBJ1-1
DNA: TGCGCCAGCAGCTTAGGACCCTCTGGAAACACCATATATTTT; CDR3: CASSLGPSGNTIYF; size: .; V: TRBV5-1; D: .; J: TRBJ1-3
DNA: TGTGCCAGCTCACCGTTACCGGGACAGATAAATCAGCCCCAGCATTTT; CDR3: CASSPLPGQINQPQHF; size: .; V: TRBV18; D: TRBD1; J: TRBJ1-5
DNA: TGTGCCAGTACCGCGTATAGCAATCAGCCCCAGCATTTT; CDR3: CASTAYSNQPQHF; size: .; V: TRBV19; D: .; J: TRBJ1-5
DNA: TGTGCCAGTAGTATTGCTGTCAACTATGGCTACACCTTC; CDR3: CASSIAVNYGYTF; size: .; V: TRBV19; D: .; J: TRBJ1-2
DNA: TGTGCCAGCAGTTACTCGCGGACAGGGGGCTATGGCTACACCTTC; CDR3: CASSYSRTGGYGYTF; size: once; V: TRBV6-5; D: TRBD1; J: TRBJ1-2
DNA: TGTGCCAGCAGTTTAGGCTATAGAGGGGAGACCCAGTACTTC; CDR3: CASSLGYRGETQYF; size: .; V: TRBV28; D: .; J: TRBJ2-5